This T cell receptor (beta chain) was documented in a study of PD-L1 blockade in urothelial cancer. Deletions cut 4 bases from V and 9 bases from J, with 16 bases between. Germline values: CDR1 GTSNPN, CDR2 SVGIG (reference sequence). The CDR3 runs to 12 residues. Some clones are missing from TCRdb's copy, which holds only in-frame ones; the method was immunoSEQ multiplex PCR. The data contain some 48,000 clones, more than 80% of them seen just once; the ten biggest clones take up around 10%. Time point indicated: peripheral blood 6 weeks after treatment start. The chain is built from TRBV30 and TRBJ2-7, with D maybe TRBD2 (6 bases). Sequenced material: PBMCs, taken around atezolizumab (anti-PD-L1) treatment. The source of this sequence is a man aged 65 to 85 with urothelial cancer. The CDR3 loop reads CAWISAGNAQYF. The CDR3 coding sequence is TGTGCCTGGATATCGGCGGGGAACGCGCAGTACTTC.